The 10 T cell receptor beta chains presented below share a single source sample, sequenced in a study of PD-L1 blockade in urothelial cancer. Profiled with immunoSEQ multiplex PCR; TCRdb holds only in-frame clones, not every one. Altogether some 90,000 clones are present, more than 80% being singletons, with the ten largest covering around 1%. Time point in this sample: pretreatment peripheral blood. The sample here was PBMCs, taken around atezolizumab (anti-PD-L1) treatment. These receptors all stem from a woman older than 75 with urothelial cancer.

The CDR3 sequence is CAREGELTDTQYF. In DNA, the CDR3 is TGTGCCCGGGAGGGGGAACTCACAGATACGCAGTATTTT. This chain uses TRBV7-3 with TRBJ2-3; TRBD2 agrees at 8 bases. CDR3 length: 13 residues. Per the germline V gene, CDR1 is SGHTA and CDR2 is FQGTGA. V lost 11 bases to trimming and J lost 2 bases; unmatched junction nucleotides: 6.

V is TRBV6-5 and J is TRBJ1-1; no reliable D call. The V gene lost 5 bases and the J gene lost 6 bases, with 13 bases spanning the gap. CDR1 and CDR2 (germline): MNHEY, SVGAGI. The CDR3 loop spans 13 amino acids. The CDR3 coding sequence is TGTGCCAGCAGTCCCCGTCGAGAATCTGAAGCTTTCTTT. Translated: CASSPRRESEAFF.

This clone turned up a few times. V usage is TRBV7-8 and J usage is TRBJ1-2; the D is unclear. V was cut by 5 bases and J by 10 bases, with 20 bases left in between. Germline assignment: CDR1 SGHVS and CDR2 FQNEAQ. CDR3 length: 14 residues. In DNA form, the CDR3 reads TGTGCCAGCAGCCCCCCCGGGAGGGTGGGGTCCTACACCTTC. Its protein product is CASSPPGRVGSYTF.

V and J are TRBV5-1 and TRBJ2-7; D remains unclear. This CDR3 spans 12 amino acids. Trimming removed 4 bases from V and 7 bases from J, with 12 bases in between. Germline V gene sequence: CDR1 SGHRS, CDR2 YFSETQ. The CDR3 DNA reads as TGCGCCAGCAGCCCCTACGAGAGGGAGCAGTACTTC. It codes for CASSPYEREQYF.

The chain links TRBV5-1 to TRBJ2-7; tentative D call: TRBD2 (5 bases). The V gene lost 2 bases and the J gene lost 6 bases, with 18 bases spanning the gap. Germline assignment: CDR1 SGHRS and CDR2 YFSETQ. The CDR3 loop spans 15 amino acids. In DNA, the CDR3 is TGCGCCAGCAGCTTAAACGGACCTAGCAGGAGCGAGCAGTACTTC. This encodes CASSLNGPSRSEQYF. Full variable domain (remainder filled in from reference TRBV5-1 and TRBJ2-7): KAGVTQTPRYLIKTRGQQVTLSCSPISGHRSVSWYQQTPGQGLQFLFEYFSETQRNKGNFPGRFSGRQFSNSRSEMNVSTLELGDSALYLCASSLNGPSRSEQYFGPGTRLTVT.

The J gene is TRBJ1-1, the V gene TRBV27; TRBD1 agrees at 7 bases. In germline, CDR1 is MNHEY, CDR2 SMNVEV (reference sequence). This CDR3 is 14 amino acids long. J gave up 2 bases and V 5 bases, and 5 bases lay outside the gene matches. CDR3 protein: CASSHQGGNTEAFF. The CDR3 DNA follows: TGTGCCAGCAGTCACCAGGGGGGAAACACTGAAGCTTTCTTT.

The genes are TRBV2 and TRBJ2-2; no clear D. The CDR3 is 15 residues long. The V end lost 5 bases, the J end lost 3 bases, and 13 bases lay between the germline ends. Germline V lookup: CDR1 SNHLY, CDR2 FYNNEI. Here the CDR3 reads CASSPKPLDTGELFF. CDR3 DNA: TGTGCCAGCAGTCCAAAACCCTTAGACACCGGGGAGCTGTTTTTT.

The CDR3 spells CASSEPGQGTYNEQFF. CDR3 DNA sequence: TGCGCCAGCAGTGAGCCGGGACAGGGGACCTACAATGAGCAGTTCTTC. The rearrangement links TRBV10-1 to TRBJ2-1, with TRBD1 matching 10 bases. The CDR3 is made up of 16 amino acids. V shed 2 bases, J shed 2 bases, and the junction held 3 bases outside the gene matches. CDR1 is WNHNN and CDR2 is SYGVQD in the germline V gene (reference sequence).

The chain combines TRBV25-1 with TRBJ2-1; TRBD1 agrees at 9 bases. This CDR3 has 14 residues. Unmatched junction bases numbered 8, after V lost 10 bases and J lost 4 bases. CDR1 and CDR2 (germline): MGHDK, SYGVNS. In nucleotides, the CDR3 is TGTGCCACCGGGGACAGGGACCAATACAATGAGCAGTTCTTC. Its protein is CATGDRDQYNEQFF.

The V call is TRBV10-3, the J call TRBJ2-5; 11 positions match TRBD2. The CDR3 is 17 amino acids. V lost 4 bases to trimming and J lost 2 bases; unmatched junction nucleotides: 9. Germline V lookup: CDR1 ENHRY, CDR2 SYGVKD. CDR3 sequence: CAISGPTSGRVQETQYF. DNA of the CDR3: TGTGCCATCAGTGGCCCAACTAGCGGGAGAGTACAAGAGACCCAGTACTTC.